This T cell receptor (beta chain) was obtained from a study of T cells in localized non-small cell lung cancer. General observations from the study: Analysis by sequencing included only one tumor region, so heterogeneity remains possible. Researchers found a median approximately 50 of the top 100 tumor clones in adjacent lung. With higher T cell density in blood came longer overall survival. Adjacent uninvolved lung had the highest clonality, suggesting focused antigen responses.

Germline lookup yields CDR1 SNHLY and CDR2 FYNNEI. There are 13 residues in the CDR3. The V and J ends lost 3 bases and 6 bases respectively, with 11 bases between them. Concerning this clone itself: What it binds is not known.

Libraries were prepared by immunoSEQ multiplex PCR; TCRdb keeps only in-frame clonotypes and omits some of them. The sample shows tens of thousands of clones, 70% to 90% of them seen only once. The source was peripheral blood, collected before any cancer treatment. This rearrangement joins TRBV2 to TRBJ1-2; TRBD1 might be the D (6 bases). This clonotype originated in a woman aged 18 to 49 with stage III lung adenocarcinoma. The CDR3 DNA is TGTGCCAGCAGTGAGGGGGGCGTGAATGGCTACACCTTC. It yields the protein CASSEGGVNGYTF.